Shown below are 2 T cell receptor beta chains from a single sample sequenced in a study of T cell responses to AZD1222 COVID-19 vaccine. Measured with immunoSEQ multiplex PCR; TCRdb has only the in-frame clones, and not every one. The sample holds some 110,000 clones, approximately 88% seen once. The sequencing used peripheral blood, collected on day 0 of AZD1222 vaccination. These receptors were taken from an adult in good health.

This clone was found once. The chain couples TRBV15 to TRBJ2-7; D is ambiguous. Per germline, CDR1 LNHNV and CDR2 YYDKDF (reference sequence). The CDR3 consists of 12 residues. V lost 1 base and J 3 bases, leaving 4 bases between the germline ends. The CDR3 region has the DNA TGTGCCACCAGCAGAGCCTACTACGAGCAGTACTTC. This codes for CATSRAYYEQYF.

This clone turned up a few times. V and J are TRBV7-2 and TRBJ2-7; TRBD2 might be the D (5 bases). The germline V and J ends were trimmed by 4 bases and 2 bases, with 15 bases remaining between them. Germline loops: CDR1 SGHTA, CDR2 FQGNSA. CDR3 length: 15 amino acids. The CDR3 DNA reads TGTGCCAGCAGCTCTAGCCCGATTCGGACCTACGAGCAGTACTTC. Its protein product is CASSSSPIRTYEQYF. The variable domain in full, completed from reference TRBV7-2 and TRBJ2-7, reads GAGVSQSPSNKVTEKGKDVELRCDPISGHTALYWYRQSLGQGLEFLIYFQGNSAPDKSGLPSDRFSAERTGGSVSTLTIQRTQQEDSAVYLCASSSSPIRTYEQYFGPGTRLTVT.